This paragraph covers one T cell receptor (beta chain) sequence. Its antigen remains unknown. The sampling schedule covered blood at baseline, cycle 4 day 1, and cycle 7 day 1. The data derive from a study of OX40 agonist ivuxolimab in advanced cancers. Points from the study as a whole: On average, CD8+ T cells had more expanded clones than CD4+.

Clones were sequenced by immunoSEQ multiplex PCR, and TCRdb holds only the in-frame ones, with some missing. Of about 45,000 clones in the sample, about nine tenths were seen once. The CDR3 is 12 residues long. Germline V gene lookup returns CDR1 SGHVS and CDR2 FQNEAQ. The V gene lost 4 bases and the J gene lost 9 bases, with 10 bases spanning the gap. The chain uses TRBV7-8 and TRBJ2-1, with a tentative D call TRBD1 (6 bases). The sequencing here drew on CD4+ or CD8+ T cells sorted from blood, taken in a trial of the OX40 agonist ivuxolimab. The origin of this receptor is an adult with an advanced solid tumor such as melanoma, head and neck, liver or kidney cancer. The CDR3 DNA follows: TGTGCCAGCAGCTCTTACAGGGTTGAGCAGTTCTTC. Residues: CASSSYRVEQFF.